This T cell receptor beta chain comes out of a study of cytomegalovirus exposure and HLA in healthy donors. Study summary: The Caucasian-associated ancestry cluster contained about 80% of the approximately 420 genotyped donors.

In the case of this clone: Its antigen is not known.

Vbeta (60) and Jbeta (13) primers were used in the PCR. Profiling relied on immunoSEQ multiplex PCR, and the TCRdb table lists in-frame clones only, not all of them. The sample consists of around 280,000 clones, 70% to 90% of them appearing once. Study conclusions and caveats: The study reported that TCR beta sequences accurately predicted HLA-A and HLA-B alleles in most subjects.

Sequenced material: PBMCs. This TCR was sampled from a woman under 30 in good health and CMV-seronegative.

The CDR3 nucleotides are TGTGCCAGCAGTGAAGGAGGACAGTGGGGCGGCTACACCTTC. Its protein is CASSEGGQWGGYTF. The genes are TRBV25-1 and TRBJ1-2; D might be TRBD1 (6 bases). From germline, CDR1 is MGHDK and CDR2 SYGVNS. V was shortened by 2 bases and J by 8 bases, with 15 bases between the two germline ends. The CDR3 spans 14 residues.